This T cell receptor (beta chain) was identified during a study of early T cells in non-severe SARS-CoV-2 infection. This clonotype occurred a few times. Tagging with unique molecular identifiers was applied to individual cDNA molecules. Via MiXCR, TCRdb re-called the 5' RACE reads, giving one row per CDR3 protein. This sample yields 97,000 or so distinct CDR3 sequences, of which approximately 11% are seen a single time; approximately 4.7% belongs to the top ten. Sample: whole blood, taken at baseline. The sequence derives from an adult who was a healthcare worker with PCR-confirmed SARS-CoV-2 infection or an uninfected control (not recorded which).

The CDR3 DNA reads TGCAGCGTTGAGGACAGGCAAAACTATGGCTACACCTTC. Its translation: CSVEDRQNYGYTF. The genes are TRBV29-1 and TRBJ1-2; 7 bases match TRBD1. The ends lost 3 bases at V and 2 bases at J; junction bases unmatched: 3. The CDR3 loop spans 13 amino acids. CDR1 and CDR2 from the germline V gene are SQVTM and ANQGSEA.